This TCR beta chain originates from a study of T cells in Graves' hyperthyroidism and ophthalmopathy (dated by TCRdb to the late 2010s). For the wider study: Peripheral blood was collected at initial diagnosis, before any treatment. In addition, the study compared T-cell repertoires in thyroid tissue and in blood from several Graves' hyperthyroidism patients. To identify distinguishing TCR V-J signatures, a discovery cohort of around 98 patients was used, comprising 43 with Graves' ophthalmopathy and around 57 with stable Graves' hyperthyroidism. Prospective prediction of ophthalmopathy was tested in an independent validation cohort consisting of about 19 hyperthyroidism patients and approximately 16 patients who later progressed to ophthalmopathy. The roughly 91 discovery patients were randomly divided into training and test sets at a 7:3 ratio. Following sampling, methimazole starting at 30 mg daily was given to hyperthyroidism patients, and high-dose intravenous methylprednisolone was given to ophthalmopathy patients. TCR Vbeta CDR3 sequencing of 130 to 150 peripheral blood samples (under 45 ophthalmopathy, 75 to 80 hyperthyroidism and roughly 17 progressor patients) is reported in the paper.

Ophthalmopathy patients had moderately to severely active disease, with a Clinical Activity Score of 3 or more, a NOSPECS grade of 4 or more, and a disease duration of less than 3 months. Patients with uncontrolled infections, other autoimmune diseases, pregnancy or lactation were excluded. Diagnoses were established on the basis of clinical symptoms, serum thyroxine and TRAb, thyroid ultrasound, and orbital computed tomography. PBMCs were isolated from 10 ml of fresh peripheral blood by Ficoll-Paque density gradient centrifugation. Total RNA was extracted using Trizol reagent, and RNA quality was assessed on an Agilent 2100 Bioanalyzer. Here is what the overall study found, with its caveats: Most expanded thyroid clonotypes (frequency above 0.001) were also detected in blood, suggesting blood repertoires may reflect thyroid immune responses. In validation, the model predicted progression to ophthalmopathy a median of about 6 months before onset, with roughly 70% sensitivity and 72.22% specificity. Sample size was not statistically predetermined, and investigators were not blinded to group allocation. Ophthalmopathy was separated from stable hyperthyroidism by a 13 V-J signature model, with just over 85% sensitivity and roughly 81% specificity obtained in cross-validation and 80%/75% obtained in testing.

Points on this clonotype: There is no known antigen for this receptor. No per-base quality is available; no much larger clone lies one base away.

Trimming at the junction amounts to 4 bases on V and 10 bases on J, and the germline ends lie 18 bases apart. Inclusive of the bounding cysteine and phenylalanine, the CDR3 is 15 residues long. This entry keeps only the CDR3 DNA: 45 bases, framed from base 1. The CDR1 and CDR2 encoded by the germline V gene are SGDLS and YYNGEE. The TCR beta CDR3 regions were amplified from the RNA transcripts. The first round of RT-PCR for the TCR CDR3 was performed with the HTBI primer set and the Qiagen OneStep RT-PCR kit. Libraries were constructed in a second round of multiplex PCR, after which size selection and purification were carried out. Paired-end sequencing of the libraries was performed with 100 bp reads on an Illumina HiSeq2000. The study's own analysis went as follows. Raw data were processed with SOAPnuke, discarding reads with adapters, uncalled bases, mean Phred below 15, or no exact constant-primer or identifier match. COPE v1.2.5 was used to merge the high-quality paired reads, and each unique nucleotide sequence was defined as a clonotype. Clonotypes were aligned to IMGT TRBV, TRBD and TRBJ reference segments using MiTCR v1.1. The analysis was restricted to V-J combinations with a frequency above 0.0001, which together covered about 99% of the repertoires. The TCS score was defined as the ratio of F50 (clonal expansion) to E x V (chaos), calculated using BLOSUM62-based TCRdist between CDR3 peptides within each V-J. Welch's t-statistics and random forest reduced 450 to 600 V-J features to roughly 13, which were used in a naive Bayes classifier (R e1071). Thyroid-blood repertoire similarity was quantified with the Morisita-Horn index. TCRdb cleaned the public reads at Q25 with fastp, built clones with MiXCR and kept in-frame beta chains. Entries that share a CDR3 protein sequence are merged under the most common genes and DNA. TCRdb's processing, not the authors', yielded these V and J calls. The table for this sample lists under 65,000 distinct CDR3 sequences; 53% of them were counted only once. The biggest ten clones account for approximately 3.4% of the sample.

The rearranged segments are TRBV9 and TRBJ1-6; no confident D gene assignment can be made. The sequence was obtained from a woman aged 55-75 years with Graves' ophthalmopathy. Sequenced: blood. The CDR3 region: CASSYHGDGGSPLHF. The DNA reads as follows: TGTGCCAGCAGCTACCACGGGGATGGAGGCTCACCCCTCCACTTT.